This T cell receptor (beta chain) was captured in a study of T cell responses to AZD1222 COVID-19 vaccine. General observations from the study: Repertoires were collected only later (after the peak T cell response had occurred).

The method was immunoSEQ multiplex PCR; TCRdb's version includes in-frame clones alone and lacks a portion of them. The data show about 130,000 clones, with about 90% seen just once and around 6% held by the top ten. CDR1 and CDR2 (germline): WSHSY, SAAADI. Trimming stripped 6 bases from V and 3 bases from J, with 4 bases between. This CDR3 spans 11 amino acids. Details on this clone: Its antigen is not known.

The clonotype was recovered from an adult in good health. The chain is built from TRBV10-2 and TRBJ2-3; D unresolved. The sample was peripheral blood, taken on day 0 of AZD1222 vaccination. The CDR3 bases are TGCGCCAGCAGGGGGACAGATACGCAGTATTTT. Its translation is CASRGTDTQYF.